One and the same sample provided the 18 T cell receptor beta chains below, sequenced in a study of cytomegalovirus exposure and HLA in healthy donors. The PCR contained 60 Vbeta and 13 Jbeta primers. Produced via immunoSEQ multiplex PCR; TCRdb's table is partial and in-frame only. This table lists 100,000 to 150,000 clones. The specimen was PBMCs. The source is a man between 18 and 29 years old in good health and CMV-seronegative.

This chain joins TRBV29-1 and TRBJ1-3; D is unclear. Trimming took off 7 bases at V and 0 bases at J, with 10 bases between the two ends. Germline CDR1 and CDR2: SQVTM and ANQGSEA. This CDR3 region has 13 residues. The CDR3 DNA sequence: TGCAGCGCCACAGCAAGCTCTGGAAACACCATATATTTT. This codes for CSATASSGNTIYF.

J is TRBJ2-7 and V is TRBV28; 8 bases fit TRBD1. The CDR3 runs 14 residues. J gave up 2 bases and V 7 bases, and 7 bases lay outside the gene matches. CDR1 and CDR2 (germline): MDHEN, SYDVKM. The CDR3 region has the DNA TGTGCCAGCAACGCCGGGACAGGAGCCTACGAGCAGTACTTC. Its translation is CASNAGTGAYEQYF.

V is TRBV25-1 and J is TRBJ2-7, with 12 bases that match TRBD1. V lost 4 bases, J lost 4 bases, and 5 bases stayed unmatched. Per the germline V gene, CDR1 is MGHDK and CDR2 is SYGVNS. The CDR3 extends over 15 amino acids. The CDR3 region is CASSGGQGAVYEQYF. The CDR3 DNA sequence: TGTGCCAGCAGTGGGGGACAGGGGGCTGTGTACGAGCAGTACTTC.

V is TRBV5-1 and J is TRBJ2-2; TRBD2 aligns across 8 bases. The CDR3 is 18 residues long. Losses at the gene ends were 1 base for V and 4 bases for J; bases not matched to a gene: 12. In germline, CDR1 is SGHRS, CDR2 YFSETQ. CDR3: CASSLTPSTSVRTGELFF. The CDR3, as DNA: TGCGCCAGCAGCTTGACCCCTTCGACTAGCGTTCGCACCGGGGAGCTGTTTTTT. The whole variable domain, filled in from reference TRBV5-1 and TRBJ2-2, reads KAGVTQTPRYLIKTRGQQVTLSCSPISGHRSVSWYQQTPGQGLQFLFEYFSETQRNKGNFPGRFSGRQFSNSRSEMNVSTLELGDSALYLCASSLTPSTSVRTGELFFGEGSRLTVL.

The genes are TRBV7-9 and TRBJ1-5; D gene uncertain. The V end was cut by 5 bases, the J end by 5 bases, with 10 bases between. Per germline, CDR1 SEHNR and CDR2 FQNEAQ (reference sequence). The CDR3 runs 13 residues. CDR3 in DNA: TGTGCCAGCAGCGGAGGACGGGATCAGCCCCAGCATTTT. This gives the protein CASSGGRDQPQHF.

The rearrangement uses TRBV5-1 and TRBJ2-2; 8 nucleotides match TRBD1. This CDR3 region has 15 residues. J gave up 1 base and V 4 bases, and 3 bases lay outside the gene matches. Germline CDR1 and CDR2: SGHRS and YFSETQ. The CDR3 sequence is CASSIGQGNTGELFF. The CDR3 DNA is TGCGCCAGCAGCATAGGACAGGGGAACACCGGGGAGCTGTTTTTT.

The chain couples TRBV28 to TRBJ2-6, with D hard to call. This CDR3 is built from 17 residues. Germline CDR1 reads MDHEN; CDR2 reads SYDVKM. Trimming left V 0 bases short and J 1 base short, with 10 bases between. The CDR3 reads CASSLWQIQSGANVLTF. In DNA form, the CDR3 reads TGTGCCAGCAGTTTATGGCAGATCCAATCTGGGGCCAACGTCCTGACTTTC.

V usage is TRBV28 and J usage is TRBJ1-5; D is undetermined. The CDR3 covers 12 residues. CDR1 MDHEN and CDR2 SYDVKM come from the germline V gene. The ends were cut back, 10 bases at V and 2 bases at J, with 9 bases in the middle. CDR3 nucleotides: TGTGCCACGGAGGTAGGCAATCAGCCCCAGCATTTT. Residues: CATEVGNQPQHF. Full variable domain (missing parts from reference TRBV28 and TRBJ1-5): DVKVTQSSRYLVKRTGEKVFLECVQDMDHENMFWYRQDPGLGLRLIYFSYDVKMKEKGDIPEGYSVSREKKERFSLILESASTNQTSMYLCATEVGNQPQHFGDGTRLSIL.

The chain has TRBV7-3 and TRBJ1-6; 9 nucleotides agree with TRBD1. Per germline, CDR1 SGHTA and CDR2 FQGTGA. V was clipped by 5 bases and J by 10 bases; unmatched bases: 9. This CDR3 has 15 amino acids. For the CDR3, the DNA is TGTGCCAGCAGCCCCAAGGACAGGGGTCCGTCACCCCTCCACTTT. It codes for CASSPKDRGPSPLHF.

The chain recombines TRBV7-2 with TRBJ1-5, with 7 bases identical to TRBD1. This CDR3 has 14 residues. The germline V gene has CDR1 SGHTA and CDR2 FQGNSA. V gave up 1 base and J gave up 7 bases; unmatched junction bases: 4. The CDR3 DNA reads TGTGCCAGCAGCTTAGTAGAGGGACAGCAGCCCCAGCATTTT. The encoded protein is CASSLVEGQQPQHF.

J is TRBJ2-4 and V is TRBV5-4; the match to TRBD2 covers 15 bases. J was trimmed by 8 bases and V by 2 bases; bases with no gene match: 8. The germline V gene has CDR1 SGHNT and CDR2 YYREEE (reference sequence). The CDR3 length is 17 residues. DNA of the CDR3: TGTGCCAGCAGCTTCGGGACTAGCGGGAGGAGTAAGGACATTCAGTACTTC. It codes for CASSFGTSGRSKDIQYF.

This chain links TRBV27 with TRBJ2-7; D is possibly TRBD1 (6 bases). The CDR3 is made up of 15 amino acids. V was trimmed by 5 bases and J by 3 bases, leaving 17 bases between them. Germline CDR1 MNHEY, CDR2 SMNVEV (reference sequence). CDR3 region: CASSRSVRDNYEQYF. CDR3 nucleotide sequence: TGTGCCAGCAGTCGATCTGTAAGGGACAACTACGAGCAGTACTTC.

The CDR3 region has the DNA TGTGCCATCAGTGGCAGGGATGGTCAGCCCCAGCATTTT. Amino acid sequence: CAISGRDGQPQHF. J is TRBJ1-5 and V is TRBV10-3, with D perhaps matching TRBD1 (5 bases). CDR3 length: 13 amino acids. CDR1 and CDR2 (germline): ENHRY, SYGVKD. Trimming stripped 4 bases from V and 6 bases from J, with 10 bases between.

Note on this clone: The same CDR3 can be traced to other DNA sequences in this sample. The V gene is TRBV7-9, the J gene TRBJ2-1, with D unclear. This CDR3 has 12 amino acids. With 5 bases removed from V and 1 base from J, the gap between germline ends came to 3 bases. The germline V gene encodes CDR1 SEHNR and CDR2 FQNEAQ (reference sequence). Here the CDR3 DNA reads TGTGCCAGCAGCCCATCCTACAATGAGCAGTTCTTC. Its protein product is CASSPSYNEQFF.

The chain recombines TRBV7-9 with TRBJ1-2, with 8 bases aligning to TRBD1. The V and J ends lost 5 bases and 4 bases, in that order; junction bases with no gene match: 9. Looked up from germline, CDR1 is SEHNR and CDR2 is FQNEAQ (reference sequence). The CDR3 extends over 15 amino acids. The CDR3 sequence: CASSPQGASLYGYTF. DNA of the CDR3: TGTGCCAGCAGCCCTCAGGGGGCTTCCCTCTATGGCTACACCTTC.

The chain employs TRBV28 and TRBJ2-7; possibly TRBD1 for D (5 bases). CDR1 MDHEN and CDR2 SYDVKM come from the germline V gene. This CDR3 has 14 amino acids. Trimming stripped 2 bases from V and 1 base from J, with 9 bases between. Here the CDR3 DNA reads TGTGCCAGCAGTTTACTGACAGTTTCCTACGAGCAGTACTTC. It encodes CASSLLTVSYEQYF.

As to this clone: This CDR3 is also generated by other DNA sequences in the sample. The chain is built from TRBV19 and TRBJ2-7; tentatively, D is TRBD1 (6 bases). Germline-derived CDR1 and CDR2 are LNHDA and SQIVND (reference sequence). Trimming left V 3 bases short and J 1 base short, with 10 bases between. The CDR3 consists of 14 residues. CDR3 region: CASSIGQGSYEQYF. The CDR3 DNA is TGTGCCAGTAGTATTGGCCAGGGGTCCTACGAGCAGTACTTC.

This chain links TRBV18 with TRBJ2-5; 8 nucleotides align to TRBD2. The CDR3 totals 17 residues. Germline lookup yields CDR1 KGHSH and CDR2 LQKENI. The trim removed 1 base at V and 5 bases at J, leaving 12 bases unmatched. DNA for the CDR3: TGTGCCAGCTCACCACAGAACTCCGGGACTAGATATGAGACCCAGTACTTC. Its translation: CASSPQNSGTRYETQYF.